Listed below are T cell receptor beta chains from one sample, sequenced in a study of beta chain features in type 1 diabetes. Here immunoSEQ multiplex PCR was the method, and the copy in TCRdb shows in-frame clones only, minus some. Here the sample spans roughly 610,000 clones, roughly 15% being singletons. Sequencing used naive CD4+ T cells from blood. Receptors were obtained from a man between 18 and 29 years old in good health. CDR3s include the opening cysteine and the closing phenylalanine or tryptophan. The D gene is left open where the match is weak. The size of a clone is reported for some rows only, either as once, few or many, or as a class for expanded clones.

CDR3nt: TGCGCCAGCAGCCTCACGAACACCGGGGAGCTGTTTTTT
CDR3aa: CASSLTNTGELFF
j_gene: TRBJ2-2
abundance: -
v_gene: TRBV5-1
d_gene: -

CDR3nt: TGTGCCAGCTCACCCGCGGCCCCCAGCCCCTACGAGCAGTACTTC
CDR3aa: CASSPAAPSPYEQYF
j_gene: TRBJ2-7
abundance: -
v_gene: TRBV18
d_gene: -

CDR3nt: TGTGCCAGCAGTGTCTGGAGTAATGAAAAACTGTTTTTT
CDR3aa: CASSVWSNEKLFF
j_gene: TRBJ1-4
abundance: -
v_gene: TRBV2
d_gene: -

CDR3nt: TGTGCCAGCAGCGAAGGTGTACGGGCGGTCCCGCCTTCCGAGCAGTACTTC
CDR3aa: CASSEGVRAVPPSEQYF
j_gene: TRBJ2-7
abundance: few
v_gene: TRBV7-6
d_gene: -

CDR3nt: TGTGCCAGCAGCTCCGGGACTAGAGGCAACTACAATGAGCAGTTCTTC
CDR3aa: CASSSGTRGNYNEQFF
j_gene: TRBJ2-1
abundance: -
v_gene: TRBV28
d_gene: TRBD2

CDR3nt: TGTGCCAACCACGAACAGGGGCTCACTGGAAACACCATATATTTT
CDR3aa: CANHEQGLTGNTIYF
j_gene: TRBJ1-3
abundance: few
v_gene: TRBV7-8
d_gene: TRBD1

CDR3nt: TGTGCCAGCAGTAAAACAGGGGGCGCTAGAGCTTTCTTT
CDR3aa: CASSKTGGARAFF
j_gene: TRBJ1-1
abundance: few
v_gene: TRBV25-1
d_gene: TRBD1

CDR3nt: TGTGCCAGCAGCGTAGTCAATGAGCAGTTCTTC
CDR3aa: CASSVVNEQFF
j_gene: TRBJ2-1
abundance: few
v_gene: TRBV9
d_gene: -

CDR3nt: TGTGCCAGCAGCGTCAACCCCCAAGAGACCCAGTACTTC
CDR3aa: CASSVNPQETQYF
j_gene: TRBJ2-5
abundance: few
v_gene: TRBV9
d_gene: -

CDR3nt: TGTGCCAGCAGCGTGACCCGGATGTACAATGAGCAGTTCTTC
CDR3aa: CASSVTRMYNEQFF
j_gene: TRBJ2-1
abundance: few
v_gene: TRBV9
d_gene: -

CDR3nt: TGTGCCAGCAGCTTATCCGAGCTAACCGCGGGGTATTTT
CDR3aa: CASSLSELTAGYF
j_gene: TRBJ2-3
abundance: -
v_gene: TRBV7-9
d_gene: -

CDR3nt: TGCGCCAGCAGCTTAACAGACAAAAACATTCAGTACTTC
CDR3aa: CASSLTDKNIQYF
j_gene: TRBJ2-4
abundance: few
v_gene: TRBV5-1
d_gene: -

CDR3nt: TGTGCCAGCAGCACCAGGACATACAGTGAGCAGTTCTTC
CDR3aa: CASSTRTYSEQFF
j_gene: TRBJ2-1
abundance: -
v_gene: TRBV11-2
d_gene: -

CDR3nt: TGTGCCTGGAGTGTAGAGACTCCCCCAGGCGAGCAGTACTTC
CDR3aa: CAWSVETPPGEQYF
j_gene: TRBJ2-7
abundance: few
v_gene: TRBV30
d_gene: -

CDR3nt: TGTGCCAGCAGCTTAGGGGACAGGGGTTTTTCACCCCTCCACTTT
CDR3aa: CASSLGDRGFSPLHF
j_gene: TRBJ1-6
abundance: -
v_gene: TRBV7-2
d_gene: TRBD1

CDR3nt: TGCAGCGTTGCCGGGACGGAAGAGACCCAGTACTTC
CDR3aa: CSVAGTEETQYF
j_gene: TRBJ2-5
abundance: few
v_gene: TRBV29-1
d_gene: -

CDR3nt: TGCGCCAGCAGTCACCCCGGACTAGCGGGAGGTCCCAGGACCCAGTACTTC
CDR3aa: CASSHPGLAGGPRTQYF
j_gene: TRBJ2-5
abundance: -
v_gene: TRBV23-1
d_gene: TRBD2

CDR3nt: TGTGCCAGCAGTTCGATCGTCTACGAGCAGTACTTC
CDR3aa: CASSSIVYEQYF
j_gene: TRBJ2-7
abundance: few
v_gene: TRBV28
d_gene: -

CDR3nt: TGTGCCAGCAGCCGACGGACGGGAAATGCCGGGCGGGGTGAGCAGTTCTTC
CDR3aa: CASSRRTGNAGRGEQFF
j_gene: TRBJ2-1
abundance: -
v_gene: TRBV7-8
d_gene: -

CDR3nt: TGTGCCAGCACCCCAGGGGGCTCTGAAGCTTTCTTT
CDR3aa: CASTPGGSEAFF
j_gene: TRBJ1-1
abundance: -
v_gene: TRBV5-4
d_gene: TRBD1

CDR3nt: TGTGCCAGCAGAGATACCAGGGCTTTCGAGACCCAGTACTTC
CDR3aa: CASRDTRAFETQYF
j_gene: TRBJ2-5
abundance: few
v_gene: TRBV5-5
d_gene: -

CDR3nt: TGTGCCAGCAGCACTCGACACGTAGCCTACAATGAGCAGTTCTTC
CDR3aa: CASSTRHVAYNEQFF
j_gene: TRBJ2-1
abundance: -
v_gene: TRBV9
d_gene: -

CDR3nt: TGTGCCAGCAGCCGGACGGCCTATGGCTACACCTTC
CDR3aa: CASSRTAYGYTF
j_gene: TRBJ1-2
abundance: -
v_gene: TRBV28
d_gene: -

CDR3nt: TGTGCCAGCAGCCAACAGTATTTTAGCTCCTACGAGCAGTACTTC
CDR3aa: CASSQQYFSSYEQYF
j_gene: TRBJ2-7
abundance: few
v_gene: TRBV7-2
d_gene: -

CDR3nt: TGTGCTAGTGGTTTGGCCCCCACAGCAAGGGCCCCCACAGATACGCAGTATTTT
CDR3aa: CASGLAPTARAPTDTQYF
j_gene: TRBJ2-3
abundance: -
v_gene: TRBV12-5
d_gene: -

CDR3nt: TGTGCCAGCAGCTTGGGCGGCGGGGAGCGGGGTTTCGAGCAGTACTTC
CDR3aa: CASSLGGGERGFEQYF
j_gene: TRBJ2-7
abundance: few
v_gene: TRBV5-4
d_gene: TRBD2

CDR3nt: TGTGCCAGCAGTTTATCAGCCGGAAACACCATATATTTT
CDR3aa: CASSLSAGNTIYF
j_gene: TRBJ1-3
abundance: -
v_gene: TRBV28
d_gene: -

CDR3nt: TGTGCCAGCAGTGTAGGGACAAGGCACTATGGCTACACCTTC
CDR3aa: CASSVGTRHYGYTF
j_gene: TRBJ1-2
abundance: -
v_gene: TRBV7-2
d_gene: -

CDR3nt: TGTGCCAGCAGCTTATACGGGGTTAGGGTCCCCTATAATTCACCCCTCCACTTT
CDR3aa: CASSLYGVRVPYNSPLHF
j_gene: TRBJ1-6
abundance: -
v_gene: TRBV7-2
d_gene: -

CDR3nt: TGTGCCAGCAGCTTATTAGGGGTTAAGGACAGGCCCTATGAAGCTTTCTTT
CDR3aa: CASSLLGVKDRPYEAFF
j_gene: TRBJ1-1
abundance: few
v_gene: TRBV7-2
d_gene: TRBD1

CDR3nt: TGTGCCAGCAGCCCCGGACTAGCGGGGAGATATGAAGAGCAGTACTTC
CDR3aa: CASSPGLAGRYEEQYF
j_gene: TRBJ2-7
abundance: -
v_gene: TRBV9
d_gene: TRBD2

CDR3nt: TGTGCCAGCAGCCCAGACAGGGCCCCCAACAATGAGCAGTTCTTC
CDR3aa: CASSPDRAPNNEQFF
j_gene: TRBJ2-1
abundance: few
v_gene: TRBV7-2
d_gene: TRBD1

CDR3nt: TGTGCCAGCAGCTTGGGACAAACTTCCTCACAGGGAGAGACCCAGTACTTC
CDR3aa: CASSLGQTSSQGETQYF
j_gene: TRBJ2-5
abundance: -
v_gene: TRBV11-3
d_gene: -

CDR3nt: TGTGCCATCAGGGGGACAGGGGGCCGAACTGAAGCTTTCTTT
CDR3aa: CAIRGTGGRTEAFF
j_gene: TRBJ1-1
abundance: few
v_gene: TRBV10-3
d_gene: TRBD1

CDR3nt: TGTGCCAGCAGCTCCGGTTTGGGGACCCAGTACTTC
CDR3aa: CASSSGLGTQYF
j_gene: TRBJ2-5
abundance: few
v_gene: TRBV7-3
d_gene: -

CDR3nt: TGTGCCAGCAACCTACAGGGTCGGGGGAAGGAGACCCAGTACTTC
CDR3aa: CASNLQGRGKETQYF
j_gene: TRBJ2-5
abundance: -
v_gene: TRBV5-4
d_gene: -

CDR3nt: TGTGCCACCAGCAGAGTTGGACAGGTTAATGAAAAACTGTTTTTT
CDR3aa: CATSRVGQVNEKLFF
j_gene: TRBJ1-4
abundance: few
v_gene: TRBV15
d_gene: TRBD1

CDR3nt: TGCAGCACAGATACGCAGTATTTT
CDR3aa: CSTDTQYF
j_gene: TRBJ2-3
abundance: few
v_gene: TRBV29-1
d_gene: -

CDR3nt: TGTGCCAGCAGTGGGACTAGCGGAGTCCAAGAGACCCAGTACTTC
CDR3aa: CASSGTSGVQETQYF
j_gene: TRBJ2-5
abundance: -
v_gene: TRBV25-1
d_gene: TRBD2

CDR3nt: TGTGCCAGCAGTTACCCACTTTCGCGCGAGCAGTACTTC
CDR3aa: CASSYPLSREQYF
j_gene: TRBJ2-7
abundance: once
v_gene: TRBV6-6
d_gene: -

CDR3nt: TGCGCCAGCAGCCTAGGGTTCCGCGGTGATGAGCAGTTCTTC
CDR3aa: CASSLGFRGDEQFF
j_gene: TRBJ2-1
abundance: -
v_gene: TRBV5-1
d_gene: -

CDR3nt: TGTGCCAGCAGCAAAGACGGACAGGCAATCTCTGGGGCCAACGTCCTGACTTTC
CDR3aa: CASSKDGQAISGANVLTF
j_gene: TRBJ2-6
abundance: -
v_gene: TRBV21-1
d_gene: -

CDR3nt: TGTGCCAGCACGGGACAGTACCAAGAGACCCAGTACTTC
CDR3aa: CASTGQYQETQYF
j_gene: TRBJ2-5
abundance: -
v_gene: TRBV25-1
d_gene: TRBD1

CDR3nt: TGCGCCAGCAGCTTTGGCAGCTCGGGGGATACGCAGTATTTT
CDR3aa: CASSFGSSGDTQYF
j_gene: TRBJ2-3
abundance: -
v_gene: TRBV5-1
d_gene: -

CDR3nt: TGTGCCAGCAGGGAGACCACTGAAGCTTTCTTT
CDR3aa: CASRETTEAFF
j_gene: TRBJ1-1
abundance: few
v_gene: TRBV2
d_gene: -

CDR3nt: TGTGCCAGCAGCTCTCGACAGGGTAATTCACCCCTCCACTTT
CDR3aa: CASSSRQGNSPLHF
j_gene: TRBJ1-6
abundance: few
v_gene: TRBV4-2
d_gene: TRBD1

CDR3nt: TGTGCCAGTAGTCTTCACGGGGTGGATGGCTACACCTTC
CDR3aa: CASSLHGVDGYTF
j_gene: TRBJ1-2
abundance: few
v_gene: TRBV19
d_gene: -

CDR3nt: TGTGCCAGCAGCTTAGATCCGGACAGGACCTCCTACGAGCAGTACTTC
CDR3aa: CASSLDPDRTSYEQYF
j_gene: TRBJ2-7
abundance: -
v_gene: TRBV7-9
d_gene: TRBD1

CDR3nt: TGTGCCAGCAGCGTAGGGGAGAGTCAGCCCCAGCATTTT
CDR3aa: CASSVGESQPQHF
j_gene: TRBJ1-5
abundance: -
v_gene: TRBV9
d_gene: -

CDR3nt: TGTGCCAGCAGTCAAAGATCAGTTTCCGGCTACACCTTC
CDR3aa: CASSQRSVSGYTF
j_gene: TRBJ1-2
abundance: few
v_gene: TRBV28
d_gene: -

CDR3nt: TGTGCCACCAGCAGAGTGGTCAGCGGGACCGAGCAGTACTTC
CDR3aa: CATSRVVSGTEQYF
j_gene: TRBJ2-7
abundance: few
v_gene: TRBV15
d_gene: TRBD2

CDR3nt: TGTGCCAGCAGTGATCCGACAGCCATGAACACTGAAGCTTTCTTT
CDR3aa: CASSDPTAMNTEAFF
j_gene: TRBJ1-1
abundance: few
v_gene: TRBV25-1
d_gene: -